These 21 T cell receptor beta chains share one sample of origin, sequenced in a study of circulating and synovial CD4+ cells in juvenile arthritis. The protocol was immunoSEQ multiplex PCR, while the TCRdb copy is restricted to in-frame clones and leaves out a portion. Of 30,000 to 40,000 clones listed, roughly 95% are singletons. Sequenced sample: CD4+ T cells from blood. Receptors were obtained from a human donor with juvenile idiopathic arthritis.

The chain is built from TRBV5-1 and TRBJ2-1, with TRBD2 as a possible D gene (5 bases). The CDR3 loop spans 17 amino acids. V lost 0 bases and J 6 bases, leaving 19 bases between the germline ends. CDR1 and CDR2 from the germline V gene are SGHRS and YFSETQ. The CDR3 nucleotides read TGCGCCAGCAGCTTGGGGAGCGGAGGCCCTACCCTCAATGAGCAGTTCTTC. Protein sequence: CASSLGSGGPTLNEQFF.

V usage is TRBV10-1 and J usage is TRBJ2-5; 8 positions match TRBD1. The V segment lost 3 bases and the J segment 4 bases; nucleotides outside the gene matches: 13. The CDR3 is 17 amino acids. CDR1 and CDR2 (germline): WNHNN, SYGVQD (reference sequence). This chain's CDR3 is CASSETRPGGRGETQYF. The CDR3 DNA reads as TGCGCCAGCAGTGAAACTCGGCCAGGGGGCAGGGGAGAGACCCAGTACTTC.

This chain uses TRBV5-1 with TRBJ1-1, with D tentatively TRBD1 (6 bases). The CDR3 contains 14 residues. Trimming left V 1 base short and J 5 bases short, with 12 bases between. The germline CDR1 and CDR2 sequences are SGHRS and YFSETQ. CDR3 region: CASSLLRGGTEAFF. The CDR3 bases are TGCGCCAGCAGCTTGCTCAGGGGAGGGACTGAAGCTTTCTTT. Looking up the rest from reference TRBV5-1 and TRBJ1-1 gives the full variable domain: KAGVTQTPRYLIKTRGQQVTLSCSPISGHRSVSWYQQTPGQGLQFLFEYFSETQRNKGNFPGRFSGRQFSNSRSEMNVSTLELGDSALYLCASSLLRGGTEAFFGQGTRLTVV.

As concerns this clone: An end of the junction differs from the germline gene, which may be a read error. The rearrangement uses TRBV15 and TRBJ1-2; D is possibly TRBD1 (5 bases). This CDR3 has 16 amino acids. CDR1 LNHNV and CDR2 YYDKDF come from the germline V gene (reference sequence). CDR3 region: CATSRVPARRDYGYPF. CDR3 coding DNA: TGTGCCACCAGCAGAGTCCCAGCCCGCAGGGACTATGGCTACCCCTTC.

The CDR3 spells CAGQESGTEAFF. The CDR3 nucleotides read TGTGCCGGACAAGAGAGTGGCACTGAAGCTTTCTTT. The rearrangement joins TRBV30 to TRBJ1-1, with a possible D match to TRBD1 (5 bases). This CDR3 spans 12 amino acids. Germline loops: CDR1 GTSNPN, CDR2 SVGIG (reference sequence). Trimming removed 8 bases from V and 4 bases from J, with 14 bases in between.

In its sample, this clone was seen once. This chain joins TRBV30 and TRBJ2-2; 14 bases align to TRBD2. The CDR3 spans 16 residues. V shed 2 bases and J 6 bases; nucleotides not matched to a gene: 5. CDR1 and CDR2 (germline): GTSNPN, SVGIG (reference sequence). CDR3 in DNA: TGTGCCTGGAGTTCGACTAGCGGGAGGGCCTCCGGGGAGCTGTTTTTT. This encodes CAWSSTSGRASGELFF.

The chain joins TRBV19 to TRBJ2-1; TRBD2 aligns across 11 bases. The length of the CDR3 is 15 residues. V was clipped by 5 bases and J by 6 bases; unmatched bases: 6. Germline assignment: CDR1 LNHDA and CDR2 SQIVND (reference sequence). The chain's CDR3 is CASSPSGRRLNEQFF. In nucleotides, the CDR3 is TGTGCCAGTAGTCCTAGCGGGAGGCGGCTCAATGAGCAGTTCTTC.

The chain carries TRBV29-1 and TRBJ2-7; D possibly corresponds to TRBD2 (6 bases). Germline V CDR1 and CDR2: SQVTM, ANQGSEA. V was shortened by 0 bases and J by 4 bases, with 7 bases between the two germline ends. This CDR3 comprises 12 residues. CDR3 nucleotide sequence: TGCAGCGTTGAAGATCGGGGGTACGAGCAGTACTTC. Amino acid sequence: CSVEDRGYEQYF.

The chain combines TRBV2 with TRBJ1-5, with a possible D match to TRBD1 (6 bases). The length of the CDR3 is 15 residues. V gave up 3 bases and J gave up 7 bases, with 16 bases separating them. CDR1 is SNHLY and CDR2 is FYNNEI in the germline V gene. The CDR3 spells CASSDPRRGRQPQHF. For the CDR3, the DNA is TGTGCCAGCAGTGACCCTCGCAGGGGTAGGCAGCCCCAGCATTTT.

The V and J genes are TRBV5-1 and TRBJ2-1; 8 nucleotides line up with TRBD1. V lost 2 bases to trimming and J lost 2 bases; unmatched junction nucleotides: 3. Looked up from germline, CDR1 is SGHRS and CDR2 is YFSETQ. This CDR3 comprises 15 residues. The CDR3, as DNA: TGCGCCAGCAGCTTAATGACAGGGGCCTACAATGAGCAGTTCTTC. Its translation: CASSLMTGAYNEQFF.

The chain employs TRBV6-1 and TRBJ2-5; 8 nucleotides align to TRBD1. V lost 8 bases, J lost 3 bases, and 11 bases stayed unmatched. This CDR3 region has 15 residues. Germline loops: CDR1 MNHNS, CDR2 SASEGT. The CDR3 region has the DNA TGTGCCAGCGGCAGTATTGACAGGGGCGAAGAGACCCAGTACTTC. Encoded protein: CASGSIDRGEETQYF.

V and J are TRBV7-2 and TRBJ1-2; D is unresolved. There are 13 residues in the CDR3. Germline loops: CDR1 SGHTA, CDR2 FQGNSA. V dropped 4 bases and J dropped 6 bases, with 12 bases sitting between them. Here the CDR3 reads CASSYRAGDGYTF. The CDR3, as DNA: TGTGCCAGCAGCTACCGGGCCGGGGATGGCTACACCTTC.

The chain links TRBV25-1 to TRBJ2-4, with a possible D match to TRBD1 (6 bases). Between the trimmed V and J ends, which lost 1 base and 6 bases, there was a span of 10 bases. In germline, CDR1 is MGHDK, CDR2 SYGVNS. The CDR3 covers 14 residues. The CDR3 DNA reads as TGTGCCAGCAGTGAATCTACAGGGAGAAACATTCAGTACTTC. It yields the protein CASSESTGRNIQYF.

V and J are TRBV30 and TRBJ2-1; the match to TRBD2 covers 8 bases. CDR1 GTSNPN and CDR2 SVGIG come from the germline V gene (reference sequence). CDR3 length equals 16 residues. Losses at the gene ends were 0 bases for V and 2 bases for J; bases not matched to a gene: 6. The CDR3 region is CAWSVRGGLTYNEQFF. The CDR3 coding sequence is TGTGCCTGGAGTGTTCGGGGGGGCTTAACCTACAATGAGCAGTTCTTC. The full variable domain, its missing parts supplied by reference TRBV30 and TRBJ2-1, is SQTIHQWPATLVQPVGSPLSLECTVEGTSNPNLYWYRQAAGRGLQLLFYSVGIGQISSEVPQNLSASRPQDRQFILSSKKLLLSDSGFYLCAWSVRGGLTYNEQFFGPGTRLTVL.

The chain carries TRBV15 and TRBJ2-5, with TRBD2 matching 10 bases. Losses at the gene ends were 3 bases for V and 1 base for J; bases not matched to a gene: 8. Per germline, CDR1 LNHNV and CDR2 YYDKDF (reference sequence). The CDR3 spans 17 residues. DNA of the CDR3: TGTGCCACCAGCAGGAATTTAGCGGGGGGACTCCAAGAGACCCAGTACTTC. Protein product: CATSRNLAGGLQETQYF.

The V gene is TRBV7-9, the J gene TRBJ2-3; possibly TRBD1 for D (8 bases). Germline CDR1 SEHNR, CDR2 FQNEAQ (reference sequence). The V end was cut by 2 bases, the J end by 1 base, with 16 bases between. The CDR3 has 17 residues. CDR3 residues: CASSLRERDRRTDTQYF. As DNA, the CDR3 is TGTGCCAGCAGCTTACGAGAGCGGGACAGGCGCACAGATACGCAGTATTTT.

The chain recombines TRBV9 with TRBJ2-5, with 7 nucleotides matching TRBD1. The V gene's germline CDR1 is SGDLS and CDR2 YYNGEE. J gave up 3 bases and V 3 bases, and 5 bases lay outside the gene matches. The CDR3 spans 14 residues. The CDR3 protein is CASSAEGTEETQYF. The CDR3 bases are TGTGCCAGCAGCGCCGAAGGGACAGAAGAGACCCAGTACTTC.

The count of this clone is one. This rearrangement joins TRBV7-9 to TRBJ1-3; D call uncertain. V gave up 5 bases and J gave up 0 bases, with 11 bases separating them. There are 15 residues in the CDR3. Germline V gives CDR1 SEHNR, CDR2 FQNEAQ (reference sequence). The CDR3 region has the DNA TGTGCCAGCAGCCGGGGAACCCCCTCTGGAAACACCATATATTTT. Translated, it gives CASSRGTPSGNTIYF.

This clone was seen just once. This chain joins TRBV29-1 and TRBJ1-1, with 7 bases that match TRBD1. J was trimmed by 7 bases and V by 7 bases; bases with no gene match: 9. Germline lookup yields CDR1 SQVTM and CDR2 ANQGSEA. The CDR3 totals 12 residues. DNA for the CDR3: TGCAGCGGCCAGACAGGGATGTATGAAGCTTTCTTT. Its protein product is CSGQTGMYEAFF.

The chain combines TRBV7-8 with TRBJ2-1; 9 positions match TRBD1. With 8 bases clipped from V and 6 bases from J, the junction kept 8 bases outside the gene matches. The length of the CDR3 is 14 residues. Germline values: CDR1 SGHVS, CDR2 FQNEAQ. The CDR3 is CASRGQGIPNEQFF. The CDR3 DNA sequence: TGTGCCAGCCGCGGACAGGGGATCCCCAATGAGCAGTTCTTC.

The genes are TRBV4-3 and TRBJ1-4; D remains unclear. The CDR3 has 17 amino acids. Germline V gene sequence: CDR1 LGHNA, CDR2 YSLEER. V dropped 4 bases and J dropped 0 bases, with 15 bases sitting between them. The CDR3, as DNA: TGCGCCAGCAGCCCGGAGTGGATACTTGCAACTAATGAAAAACTGTTTTTT. Translating it yields CASSPEWILATNEKLFF.